The T cell receptor (beta chain) under discussion was sequenced for a study of T-cell memory formation after mild COVID-19. One entry per CDR3 protein results from TCRdb running MiXCR on the 5' RACE reads. The sample consists of under 550,000 distinct CDR3 sequences, 18% of them appearing once. The CDR3 runs 15 residues. Germline lookup yields CDR1 SGHRS and CDR2 YFSETQ. V lost 0 bases, J lost 6 bases, and 14 bases lay in between. In its sample, this clonotype was seen a few times. The chain couples TRBV5-1 to TRBJ2-3, with D possibly TRBD2 on 6 matching bases. Sequenced input: PBMCs or a T cell subset sorted from them (not recorded which). This receptor was taken from a young man who had mild COVID-19 (a few samples of this study predate the infection). Cell type and time point are not known. CDR3 loop: CASSLAEGGSDTQYF. In nucleotides, the CDR3 is TGCGCCAGCAGCTTGGCAGAGGGAGGCTCGGATACGCAGTATTTT.